The source of this T cell receptor beta chain is a study of T-cell reconstitution after alpha-beta-depleted transplantation in children. A TCRbeta library incorporating unique molecular identifiers was prepared. TCRdb fed the PCR reads into MiXCR, producing one record per CDR3 protein. The sample holds 140,000 or so distinct CDR3 sequences; 8% to 10% are singletons and the top ten take about a sixth. Comment on this clonotype: Compared with germline, one end of the junction differs, possibly owing to a read error.

The CDR3 length is 14 residues. Germline V gives CDR1 MGHRA, CDR2 YSYEKL. The sequences come from PBMCs, mostly from graft donor cells, collected 180 days after TCRalphabeta/CD19-depleted stem cell transplant. The V call is TRBV4-1, the J call TRBJ1-1; 10 nucleotides line up with TRBD1. This receptor was obtained from a female patient aged 2 to 10 who had a stem cell transplant for congenital amegakaryocytic thrombocytopenia, so the T cells may come from the graft donor. In DNA form, the CDR3 reads TGCGCCAGCAGCCCCAGGACAGGGGGTCTTGAATCTTTCTTT. Encoded protein: CASSPRTGGLESFF.